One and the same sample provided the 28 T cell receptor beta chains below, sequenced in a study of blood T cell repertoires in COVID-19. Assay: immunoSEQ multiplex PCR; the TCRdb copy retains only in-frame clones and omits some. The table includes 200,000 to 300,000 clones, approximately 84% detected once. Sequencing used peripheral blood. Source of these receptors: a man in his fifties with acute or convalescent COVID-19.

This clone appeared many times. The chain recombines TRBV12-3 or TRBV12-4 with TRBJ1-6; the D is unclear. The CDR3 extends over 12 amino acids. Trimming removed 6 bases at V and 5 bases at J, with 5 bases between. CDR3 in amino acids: CASRQNNSPLHF. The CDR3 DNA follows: TGTGCCAGCAGACAAAATAATTCACCCCTCCACTTT.

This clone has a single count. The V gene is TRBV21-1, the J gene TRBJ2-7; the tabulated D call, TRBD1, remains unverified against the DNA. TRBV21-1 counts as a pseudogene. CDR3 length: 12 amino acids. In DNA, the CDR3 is TGTGCCGGCCGGGACACCTACTACGAGCAGTACTTC. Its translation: CAGRDTYYEQYF.

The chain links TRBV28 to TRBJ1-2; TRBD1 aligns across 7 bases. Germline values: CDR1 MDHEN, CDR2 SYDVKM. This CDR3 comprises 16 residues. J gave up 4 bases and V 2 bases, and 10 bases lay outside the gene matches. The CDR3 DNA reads TGTGCCAGCAGTTTAATTCTGGGACAGCAGCTCTATGGCTACACCTTC. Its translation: CASSLILGQQLYGYTF.

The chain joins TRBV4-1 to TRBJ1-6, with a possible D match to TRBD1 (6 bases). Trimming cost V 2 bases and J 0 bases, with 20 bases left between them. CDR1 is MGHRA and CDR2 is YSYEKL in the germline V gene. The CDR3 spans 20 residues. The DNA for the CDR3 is TGCGCCAGCAGCCAACCTCCCCCTACACAGGGCTTCTCCTATAATTCACCCCTCCACTTT. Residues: CASSQPPPTQGFSYNSPLHF.

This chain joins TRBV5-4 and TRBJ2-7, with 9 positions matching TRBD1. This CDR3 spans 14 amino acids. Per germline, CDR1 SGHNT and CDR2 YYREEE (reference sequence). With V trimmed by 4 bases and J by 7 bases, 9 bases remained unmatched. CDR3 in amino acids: CASSPGTGLGEQYF. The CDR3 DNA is TGTGCCAGCAGCCCTGGGACAGGGCTGGGTGAGCAGTACTTC.

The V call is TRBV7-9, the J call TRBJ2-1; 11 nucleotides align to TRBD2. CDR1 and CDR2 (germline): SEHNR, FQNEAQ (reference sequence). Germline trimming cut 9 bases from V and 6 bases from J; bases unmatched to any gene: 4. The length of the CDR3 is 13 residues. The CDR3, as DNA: TGTGCCAGGGAACTAGCGGGAGTCAATGAGCAGTTCTTC. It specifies CARELAGVNEQFF.

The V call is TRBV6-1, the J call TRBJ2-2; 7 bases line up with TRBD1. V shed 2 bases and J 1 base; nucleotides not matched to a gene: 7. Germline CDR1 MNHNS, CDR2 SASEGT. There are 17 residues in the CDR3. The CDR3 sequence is CASSERSGTVNTGELFF. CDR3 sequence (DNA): TGTGCCAGCAGTGAAAGAAGTGGGACAGTGAACACCGGGGAGCTGTTTTTT.

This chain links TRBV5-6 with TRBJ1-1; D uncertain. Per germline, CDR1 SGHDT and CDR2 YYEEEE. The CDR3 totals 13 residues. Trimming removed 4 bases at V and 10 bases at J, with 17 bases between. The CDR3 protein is CASSPSRGRVAFF. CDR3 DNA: TGTGCCAGCAGCCCGTCACGAGGGCGCGTAGCTTTCTTT.

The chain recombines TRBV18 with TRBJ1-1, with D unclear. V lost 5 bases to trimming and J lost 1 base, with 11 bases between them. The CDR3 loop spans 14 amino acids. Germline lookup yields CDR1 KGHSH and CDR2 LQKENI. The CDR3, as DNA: TGTGCCAGCTCATCAGAGGTCAGGAACACTGAAGCTTTCTTT. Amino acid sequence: CASSSEVRNTEAFF.

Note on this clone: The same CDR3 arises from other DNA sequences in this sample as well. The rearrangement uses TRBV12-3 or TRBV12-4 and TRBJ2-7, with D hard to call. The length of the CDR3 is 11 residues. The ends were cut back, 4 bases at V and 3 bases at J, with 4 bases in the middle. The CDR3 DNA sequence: TGTGCCAGCAGTTCTTACTACGAGCAGTACTTC. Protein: CASSSYYEQYF.

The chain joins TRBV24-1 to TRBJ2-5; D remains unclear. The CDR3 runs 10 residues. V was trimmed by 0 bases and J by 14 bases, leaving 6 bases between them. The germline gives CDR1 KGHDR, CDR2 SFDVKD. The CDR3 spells CATSDLHFYF. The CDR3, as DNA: TGTGCCACCAGTGATTTGCATTTCTACTTC.

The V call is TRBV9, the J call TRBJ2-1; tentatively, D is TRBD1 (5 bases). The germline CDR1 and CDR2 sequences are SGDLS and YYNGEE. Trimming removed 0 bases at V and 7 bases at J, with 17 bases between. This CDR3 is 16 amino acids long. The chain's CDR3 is CASSVATPGKGNEQFF. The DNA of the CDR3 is TGTGCCAGCAGCGTAGCTACCCCGGGCAAGGGGAATGAGCAGTTCTTC. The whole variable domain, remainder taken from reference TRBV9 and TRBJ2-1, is DSGVTQTPKHLITATGQRVTLRCSPRSGDLSVYWYQQSLDQGLQFLIQYYNGEERAKGNILERFSAQQFPDLHSELNLSSLELGDSALYFCASSVATPGKGNEQFFGPGTRLTVL.

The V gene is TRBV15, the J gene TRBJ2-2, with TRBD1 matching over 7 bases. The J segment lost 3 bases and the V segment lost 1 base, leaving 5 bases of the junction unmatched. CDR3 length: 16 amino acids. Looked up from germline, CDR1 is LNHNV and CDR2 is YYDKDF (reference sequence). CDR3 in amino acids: CATSRADRVYTGELFF. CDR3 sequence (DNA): TGTGCCACCAGCAGAGCAGACAGGGTCTACACCGGGGAGCTGTTTTTT.

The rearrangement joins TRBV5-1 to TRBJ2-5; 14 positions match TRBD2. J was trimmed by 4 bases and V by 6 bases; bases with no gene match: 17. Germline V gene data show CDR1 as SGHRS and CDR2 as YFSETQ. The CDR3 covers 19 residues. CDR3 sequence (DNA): TGCGCCAGCACGAGGTGGACTAGCGGGGGGCTACGCCTCCCAGAGACCCAGTACTTC. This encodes CASTRWTSGGLRLPETQYF.

DNA for the CDR3: TGTGCCAGCAGTTACATCGCAGGGGATGGCTACACCTTC. It yields the protein CASSYIAGDGYTF. The chain uses TRBV6-5 and TRBJ1-2; the D gene is possibly TRBD1 (6 bases). V gave up 2 bases and J gave up 6 bases, with 10 bases separating them. The germline gives CDR1 MNHEY, CDR2 SVGAGI. The CDR3 contains 13 residues.

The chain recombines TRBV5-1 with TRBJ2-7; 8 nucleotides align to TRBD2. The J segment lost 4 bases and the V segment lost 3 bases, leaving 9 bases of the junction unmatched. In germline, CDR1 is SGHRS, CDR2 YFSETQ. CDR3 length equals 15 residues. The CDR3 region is CASSSLSGSRYEQYF. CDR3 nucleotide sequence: TGCGCCAGCAGCTCTCTGAGCGGGAGTCGATACGAGCAGTACTTC.

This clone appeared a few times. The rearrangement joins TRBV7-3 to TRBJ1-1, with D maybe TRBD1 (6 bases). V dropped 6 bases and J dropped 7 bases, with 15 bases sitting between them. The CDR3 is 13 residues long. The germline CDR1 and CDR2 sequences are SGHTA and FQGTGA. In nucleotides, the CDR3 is TGTGCCAGCAGGGTTCAGACAGGCAGTGAAGCTTTCTTT. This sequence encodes CASRVQTGSEAFF.

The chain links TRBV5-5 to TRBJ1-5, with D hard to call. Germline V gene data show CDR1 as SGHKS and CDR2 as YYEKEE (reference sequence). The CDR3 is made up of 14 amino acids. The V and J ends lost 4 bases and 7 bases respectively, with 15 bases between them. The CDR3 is CASSGLVNGQPQHF. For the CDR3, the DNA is TGTGCCAGCAGCGGACTGGTAAATGGGCAGCCCCAGCATTTT. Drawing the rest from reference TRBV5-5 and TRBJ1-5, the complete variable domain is DAGVTQSPTHLIKTRGQQVTLRCSPISGHKSVSWYQQVLGQGPQFIFQYYEKEERGRGNFPDRFSARQFPNYSSELNVNALLLGDSALYLCASSGLVNGQPQHFGDGTRLSIL.

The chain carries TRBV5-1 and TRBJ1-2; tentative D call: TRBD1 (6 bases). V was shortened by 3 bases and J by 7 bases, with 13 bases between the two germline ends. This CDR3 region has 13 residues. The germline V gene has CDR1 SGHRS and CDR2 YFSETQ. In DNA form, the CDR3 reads TGCGCCAGCAGCTCCGGGACAAGCGGTGGCTACACCTTC. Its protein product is CASSSGTSGGYTF.

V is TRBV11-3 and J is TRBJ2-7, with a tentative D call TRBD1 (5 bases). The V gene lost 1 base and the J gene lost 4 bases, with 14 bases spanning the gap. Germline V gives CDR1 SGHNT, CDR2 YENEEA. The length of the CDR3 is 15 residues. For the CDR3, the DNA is TGTGCCAGCAGCTTAGGTCAGGGTGAGCCTTACGAGCAGTACTTC. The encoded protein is CASSLGQGEPYEQYF.

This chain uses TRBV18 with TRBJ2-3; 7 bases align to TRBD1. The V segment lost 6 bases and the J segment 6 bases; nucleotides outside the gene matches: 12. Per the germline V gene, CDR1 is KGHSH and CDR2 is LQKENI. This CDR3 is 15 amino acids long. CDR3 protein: CASSADRSRADTQYF. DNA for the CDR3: TGTGCCAGCTCCGCGGACAGGTCCCGCGCGGATACGCAGTATTTT.

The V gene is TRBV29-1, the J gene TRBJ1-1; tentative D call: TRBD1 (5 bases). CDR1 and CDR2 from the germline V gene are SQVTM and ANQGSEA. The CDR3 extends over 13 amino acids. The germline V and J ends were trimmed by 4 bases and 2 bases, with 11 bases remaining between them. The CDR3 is CSVADRANTEAFF. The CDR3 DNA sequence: TGCAGCGTTGCCGACAGAGCCAACACTGAAGCTTTCTTT. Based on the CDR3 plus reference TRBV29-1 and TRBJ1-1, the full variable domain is SAVISQKPSRDICQRGTSLTIQCQVDSQVTMMFWYRQQPGQSLTLIATANQGSEATYESGFVIDKFPISRPNLTFSTLTVSNMSPEDSSIYLCSVADRANTEAFFGQGTRLTVV.

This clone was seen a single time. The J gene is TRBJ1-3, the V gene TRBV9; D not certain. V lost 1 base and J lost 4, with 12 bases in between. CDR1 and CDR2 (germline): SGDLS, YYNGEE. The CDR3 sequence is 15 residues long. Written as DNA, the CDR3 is TGTGCCAGCAGCGTAACCGGGATTTGGGGAAACACCATATATTTT. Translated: CASSVTGIWGNTIYF.

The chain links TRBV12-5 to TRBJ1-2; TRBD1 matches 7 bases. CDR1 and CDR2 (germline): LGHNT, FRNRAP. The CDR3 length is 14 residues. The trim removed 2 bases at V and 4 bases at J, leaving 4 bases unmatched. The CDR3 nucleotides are TGTGCTAGTGGTTTGACAGGGGCCCCCTATGGCTACACCTTC. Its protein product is CASGLTGAPYGYTF.

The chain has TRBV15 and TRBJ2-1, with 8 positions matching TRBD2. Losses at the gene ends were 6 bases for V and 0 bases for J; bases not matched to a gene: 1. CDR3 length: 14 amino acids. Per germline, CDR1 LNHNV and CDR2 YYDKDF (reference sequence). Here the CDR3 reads CATRGTSSYNEQFF. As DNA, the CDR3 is TGTGCCACCAGGGGGACTAGCTCCTACAATGAGCAGTTCTTC. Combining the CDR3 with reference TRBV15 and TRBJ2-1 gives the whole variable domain DAMVIQNPRYQVTQFGKPVTLSCSQTLNHNVMYWYQQKSSQAPKLLFHYYDKDFNNEADTPDNFQSRRPNTSFCFLDIRSPGLGDTAMYLCATRGTSSYNEQFFGPGTRLTVL.

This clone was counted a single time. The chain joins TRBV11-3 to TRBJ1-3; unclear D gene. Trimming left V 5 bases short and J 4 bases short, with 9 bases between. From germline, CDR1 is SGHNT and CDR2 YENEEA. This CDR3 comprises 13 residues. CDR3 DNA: TGTGCCAGCAGCCCGTTTTCCGGAAACACCATATATTTT. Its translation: CASSPFSGNTIYF.

This CDR3 is CASRMAGGPRQFF. CDR3 DNA sequence: TGTGCCAGCCGGATGGCGGGAGGGCCGCGGCAGTTCTTC. The chain links TRBV11-3 to TRBJ2-1; 9 bases are shared with TRBD2. CDR3 length: 13 residues. Per the germline V gene, CDR1 is SGHNT and CDR2 is YENEEA. V lost 8 bases to trimming and J lost 12 bases; unmatched junction nucleotides: 11.

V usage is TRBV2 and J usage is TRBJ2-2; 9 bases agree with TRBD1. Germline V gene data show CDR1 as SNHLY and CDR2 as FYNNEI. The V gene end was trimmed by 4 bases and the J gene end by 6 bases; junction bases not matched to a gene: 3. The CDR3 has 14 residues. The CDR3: CASSVTGGAGELFF. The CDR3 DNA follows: TGTGCCAGCAGTGTCACAGGGGGCGCCGGGGAGCTGTTTTTT.